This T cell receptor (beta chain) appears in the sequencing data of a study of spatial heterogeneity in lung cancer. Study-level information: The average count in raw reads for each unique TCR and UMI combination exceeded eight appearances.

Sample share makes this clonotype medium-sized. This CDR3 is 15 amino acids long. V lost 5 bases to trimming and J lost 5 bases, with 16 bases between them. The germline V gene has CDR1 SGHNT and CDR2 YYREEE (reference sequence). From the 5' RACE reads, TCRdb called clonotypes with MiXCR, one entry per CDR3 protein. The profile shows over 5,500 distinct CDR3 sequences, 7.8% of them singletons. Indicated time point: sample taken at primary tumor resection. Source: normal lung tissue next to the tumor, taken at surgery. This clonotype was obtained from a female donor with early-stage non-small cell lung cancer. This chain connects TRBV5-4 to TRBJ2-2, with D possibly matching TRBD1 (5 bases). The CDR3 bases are TGTGCCAGCAGTCCTGAGGCAGGGAAGACCGGGGAGCTGTTTTTT. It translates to CASSPEAGKTGELFF. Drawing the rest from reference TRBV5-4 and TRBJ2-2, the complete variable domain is ETGVTQSPTHLIKTRGQQVTLRCSSQSGHNTVSWYQQALGQGPQFIFQYYREEENGRGNFPPRFSGLQFPNYSSELNVNALELDDSALYLCASSPEAGKTGELFFGEGSRLTVL.